These 10 T cell receptor beta chains share one sample of origin, sequenced in a study of OX40 agonist ivuxolimab in advanced cancers. Only in-frame clones appear in the TCRdb table, and some are missing; sequencing was by immunoSEQ multiplex PCR. The table includes 72,000 or so clones, 84% detected once. The starting material was CD4+ or CD8+ T cells sorted from blood, obtained in a trial of the OX40 agonist ivuxolimab. The origin of the receptors is an adult with an advanced solid tumor such as melanoma, head and neck, liver or kidney cancer.

The chain couples TRBV25-1 to TRBJ2-2; D unclear. Germline V lookup: CDR1 MGHDK, CDR2 SYGVNS. V lost 6 bases, J lost 3 bases, and 5 bases lay in between. The CDR3 consists of 12 residues. The CDR3 protein is CASRLYTGELFF. CDR3 sequence (DNA): TGTGCCAGCAGACTATACACCGGGGAGCTGTTTTTT.

The V gene is TRBV9, the J gene TRBJ2-1, with 9 nucleotides matching TRBD2. V shed 3 bases, J shed 0 bases, and the junction held 4 bases outside the gene matches. The germline V gene encodes CDR1 SGDLS and CDR2 YYNGEE. This CDR3 has 16 residues. The CDR3 DNA is TGTGCCAGCAGCGCCGGAGCGGGGGGCTCCTACAATGAGCAGTTCTTC. Protein product: CASSAGAGGSYNEQFF.

The rearrangement uses TRBV7-2 and TRBJ2-3; D might be TRBD2 (5 bases). The CDR3 has 14 amino acids. V was clipped by 2 bases and J by 10 bases, with 16 bases between them. CDR1 is SGHTA, CDR2 FQGNSA, per germline. CDR3 region: CASSLTAEGSSQYF. The CDR3 DNA is TGTGCCAGCAGCTTAACGGCTGAGGGTTCGTCGCAGTATTTT.

V is TRBV19 and J is TRBJ2-7, with 10 nucleotides matching TRBD2. Germline CDR1 is LNHDA and CDR2 is SQIVND (reference sequence). The CDR3 consists of 14 residues. V shed 4 bases, J shed 2 bases, and the junction held 2 bases outside the gene matches. CDR3 residues: CASSRLAGPYEQYF. The CDR3, as DNA: TGTGCCAGTAGTAGACTAGCGGGCCCCTACGAGCAGTACTTC.

V gene TRBV6-5 combines with J gene TRBJ1-1; no definite D call. Germline CDR1 is MNHEY and CDR2 is SVGAGI. The CDR3 has 14 residues. V shed 0 bases and J shed 4 bases, with 9 bases lying between them. CDR3 region: CASSYSRFITEAFF. The DNA for the CDR3 is TGTGCCAGCAGTTACTCTAGGTTCATCACTGAAGCTTTCTTT.

The rearrangement uses TRBV2 and TRBJ1-2, with 9 bases fitting TRBD1. The length of the CDR3 is 14 residues. CDR1 and CDR2 (germline): SNHLY, FYNNEI. The V and J ends lost 6 bases and 2 bases, in that order; junction bases with no gene match: 4. CDR3 sequence: CASRWTGANYGYTF. CDR3 coding DNA: TGTGCCAGCAGATGGACAGGGGCCAACTATGGCTACACCTTC.

The V and J genes are TRBV5-1 and TRBJ1-2; D is unresolved. There are 14 residues in the CDR3. The germline gives CDR1 SGHRS, CDR2 YFSETQ. Deletions cut 2 bases from V and 4 bases from J, with 12 bases between. CDR3 bases: TGCGCCAGCAGCTTCGCCGTGGGCAGCTATGGCTACACCTTC. Amino acid sequence: CASSFAVGSYGYTF.

V gene TRBV25-1 combines with J gene TRBJ1-1, with D unresolved. The CDR3 totals 11 residues. Germline V gives CDR1 MGHDK, CDR2 SYGVNS. Trimming stripped 7 bases from V and 11 bases from J, with 14 bases between. CDR3 amino acids: CASTSSGTAFF. As DNA, the CDR3 is TGTGCCAGCACTTCGTCGGGAACCGCTTTCTTT.

In its sample, this clone was seen once. The chain recombines TRBV5-4 with TRBJ2-4; D is possibly TRBD1 (5 bases). This CDR3 spans 13 amino acids. Germline V gene sequence: CDR1 SGHNT, CDR2 YYREEE (reference sequence). V was cut by 4 bases and J by 6 bases, with 11 bases left in between. This CDR3 is CASSLDRTNIQYF. The CDR3 DNA reads TGTGCCAGCAGCCTAGACAGAACAAACATTCAGTACTTC.

This clone is a singleton in its sample. J is TRBJ2-1 and V is TRBV9; D might be TRBD2 (6 bases). Per the germline V gene, CDR1 is SGDLS and CDR2 is YYNGEE. V shed 5 bases and J shed 5 bases, with 14 bases lying between them. CDR3 length equals 14 residues. CDR3 coding DNA: TGTGCCAGCAGTGGGGGGAGACGCGACAATGAGCAGTTCTTC. Translation: CASSGGRRDNEQFF.